The rows below give T cell receptor beta chains drawn from one sample of a study of OX40 agonist ivuxolimab in advanced cancers. Data came from immunoSEQ multiplex PCR; TCRdb stores just in-frame clones and leaves some out. The table lists tens of thousands of clones, under 95% of them singletons. Material: CD4+ or CD8+ T cells sorted from blood, obtained in a trial of the OX40 agonist ivuxolimab. The source is an adult with an advanced solid tumor such as melanoma, head and neck, liver or kidney cancer. CDR3s include the opening cysteine and the closing phenylalanine or tryptophan. The order of the fields is J gene, D gene, V gene, clone size, CDR3 DNA, CDR3 protein. D genes are given only for firm matches. Clone size appears in some rows only: once, few, many, or a class for an expanded clone.

>TRBJ1-1|.|TRBV10-1|.
TGCGCCAGCAGTGAGTCCGGCAGGGAGAACACTGAAGCTTTCTTT
CASSESGRENTEAFF
>TRBJ2-7|.|TRBV7-2|.
TGTGCCAGCAGCCGCCCGGGGCAGTCCTACGAGCAGTACTTC
CASSRPGQSYEQYF
>TRBJ2-1|TRBD2|TRBV27|few
TGTGCCAGCAGCCGGGGACTAGCGACCAGAAATGAGCAGTTCTTC
CASSRGLATRNEQFF
>TRBJ1-1|.|TRBV21-1|.
TGTGCCAGCAGCTCCCGACCCATACAGGGGCTGAACACTGAAGCTTTCTTT
CASSSRPIQGLNTEAFF
>TRBJ1-1|TRBD1|TRBV5-1|.
TGCGCCAGCAGTCTTCTGCCCCGGTCAGGGGGGAACACTGAAGCTTTCTTT
CASSLLPRSGGNTEAFF
>TRBJ1-5|.|TRBV7-9|.
TGTGCCAGCACCGGGGGGGCAGGGGACCAGCCCCAGCATTTT
CASTGGAGDQPQHF
>TRBJ2-7|.|TRBV5-1|once
TGCGCCAGCAGCTTGGGCGGGGCTGCCACCTACGAGCAGTACTTC
CASSLGGAATYEQYF
>TRBJ1-2|.|TRBV6-5|.
TGTGCCAGCCGGGACTGGCGGATTGGCTACACCTTC
CASRDWRIGYTF
>TRBJ1-2|.|TRBV5-4|.
TGTGCCAGCAGCTTGGGACAGCGAGAGAACTATGGCTACACCTTC
CASSLGQRENYGYTF
>TRBJ2-1|.|TRBV19|.
TGTGTCTCGAAGGTGGGAGGAACGGATGAGCAGTTCTTC
CVSKVGGTDEQFF
>TRBJ1-5|.|TRBV5-8|.
TGTGCCAGCAGCTTGGGGTCCCCCATAGGGGCCCAGCATTTT
CASSLGSPIGAQHF
>TRBJ2-1|.|TRBV9|.
TGTGCCAGCAACTTAGTCGGCGCTGAGCAGTTCTTC
CASNLVGAEQFF
>TRBJ2-5|.|TRBV18|.
TGTGCCAGCTCACCAGGGGCGGGCACGGGAGAGACCCAGTACTTC
CASSPGAGTGETQYF
>TRBJ1-2|.|TRBV12-5|.
TGTGCTAGTGGTTTAAGCAATAACTATGGCTACACCTTC
CASGLSNNYGYTF
>TRBJ2-5|.|TRBV29-1|.
TGCAGCGTTGTTTGGGGGCAAGAGACCCAGTACTTC
CSVVWGQETQYF
>TRBJ2-2|.|TRBV4-2|.
TGTGCCAGCAGCACGCAACGAGGAAGCACCGGGGAGCTGTTTTTT
CASSTQRGSTGELFF
>TRBJ1-5|.|TRBV19|few
TGTGCCAGTAGTGACCGGAATCAGCCCCAGCATTTT
CASSDRNQPQHF
>TRBJ2-5|.|TRBV6-1|once
TGTGCCAGCAGTGAAGGACTGATCGCGGGGACCCAGTACTTC
CASSEGLIAGTQYF
>TRBJ2-5|.|TRBV25-1|.
TGTGCCAGCAGTCCATCGGGCGGGGAACAAGAGACCCAGTACTTC
CASSPSGGEQETQYF
>TRBJ2-4|.|TRBV7-9|.
TGTGCCAGCAGCCCAGTGGGGAAGGGGATTCAGTACTTC
CASSPVGKGIQYF
>TRBJ2-2|TRBD2|TRBV27|.
TGTGCCAGCAGTTGGCGGGGGGCGAACACCGGGGAGCTGTTTTTT
CASSWRGANTGELFF
>TRBJ2-2|.|TRBV14|.
TGTGCCAGCAGTCCCGGGACACCGAACACCGGGGAGCTGTTTTTT
CASSPGTPNTGELFF
>TRBJ1-2|.|TRBV5-4|.
TGTGCCAGCAGCTTCGGACGGGGAATCTATGGCTACACCTTC
CASSFGRGIYGYTF
>TRBJ2-5|.|TRBV14|.
TGTGCCAGCAGCCAGGGAAGACAGCCCGTTGAAACGGAGACCCAGTACTTC
CASSQGRQPVETETQYF
>TRBJ1-2|TRBD1|TRBV5-8|.
TGTGCCAGCAGACCCGCCCACCGGGACAGGGCTAACTATGGCTACACCTTC
CASRPAHRDRANYGYTF
>TRBJ1-1|.|TRBV2|.
TGTGCCAACCTAGCCGACATGAACACTGAAGCTTTCTTT
CANLADMNTEAFF
>TRBJ2-5|.|TRBV7-8|once
TGTGCCAGCAGCTCAGGCCAGCTACAAGAGACCCAGTACTTC
CASSSGQLQETQYF
>TRBJ2-3|.|TRBV19|.
TGTGCCAGTAGTATTCTTTCGGATACGCAGTATTTT
CASSILSDTQYF
>TRBJ1-3|.|TRBV27|.
TGTGCCAGCAGTTTATTTCCAGGGGTCTCTGGAAACACCATATATTTT
CASSLFPGVSGNTIYF
>TRBJ2-1|TRBD1|TRBV6-5|.
TGTGCCAGCAGTTACTCGAGACAGGGCGATGAGCAGTTCTTC
CASSYSRQGDEQFF
>TRBJ2-2|.|TRBV7-9|few
TGTGCCAGCAGCTCGAGGGGAGACACCGGGGAGCTGTTTTTT
CASSSRGDTGELFF
>TRBJ2-7|.|TRBV9|once
TGTGCCAGCAGCGGGGCCCTGGGTAAAAGCTCCTACGAGCAGTACTTC
CASSGALGKSSYEQYF
>TRBJ2-2|.|TRBV18|.
TGTGCCAGCTCACCACCGGCCCAGCGGGCGCCCCCCGGGGAGCTGTTTTTT
CASSPPAQRAPPGELFF
>TRBJ2-5|.|TRBV10-1|.
TGCGCCAGCAGTGAAGGAGCTAGGTTGTACCAAGAGACCCAGTACTTC
CASSEGARLYQETQYF
>TRBJ2-1|.|TRBV5-1|.
TGCGCCAGCAGTCTGGGTGCCAGCTCCTACAATGAGCAGTTCTTC
CASSLGASSYNEQFF
>TRBJ2-5|.|TRBV6-6|.
TGTGCCAGCAGTTCTCCCGGCGGGGCCCAAGAGACCCAGTACTTC
CASSSPGGAQETQYF
>TRBJ2-5|TRBD1|TRBV19|.
TGTGCCAGTAGTACCCCAGGGGGCGGAGAGACCCAGTACTTC
CASSTPGGGETQYF
>TRBJ1-5|.|TRBV6-5|.
TGTGCCAGCAGTGTTCAGCCCCAGCATTTT
CASSVQPQHF
>TRBJ1-5|.|TRBV6-1|.
TGTGCCAGCAGTCCCGCTGACAGGTTTCAGCCCCAGCATTTT
CASSPADRFQPQHF
>TRBJ1-2|.|TRBV27|.
TGTGCCAGTGGGGGTTCAGGCCTCTATGGCTACACCTTC
CASGGSGLYGYTF
>TRBJ2-7|.|TRBV18|.
TGTGCCAGCTCACCCGGGACACCCATTGGGGAGCAGTACTTC
CASSPGTPIGEQYF
>TRBJ1-1|TRBD1|TRBV19|few
TGTGCCAGTAGTAAGGCTGAGGGGGCGGTGACTGAAGCTTTCTTT
CASSKAEGAVTEAFF
>TRBJ2-7|TRBD1|TRBV2|.
TGTGCCAGCAGTGGGGGACAGGGTGTTTACGAGCAGTACTTC
CASSGGQGVYEQYF
>TRBJ1-2|TRBD1|TRBV19|.
TGTGCCAGTAGTCTTCGGGGAGGGGGCCACTATGGCTACACCTTC
CASSLRGGGHYGYTF
>TRBJ2-2|TRBD1|TRBV5-1|.
TGCGCCAGCAGCGAGAATACAGGGGCCGGGGAGCTGTTTTTT
CASSENTGAGELFF
>TRBJ1-1|TRBD1|TRBV18|once
TGTGCCAGCTCACCTGACAGGGGAGCTTTCTTT
CASSPDRGAFF
>TRBJ2-5|.|TRBV30|.
TGTGCCTGGAGCTCAGGGAAAGAGACCCAGTACTTC
CAWSSGKETQYF
>TRBJ1-2|.|TRBV9|.
TGTGCCAGCAGCCCTCTCGCGGTAGGGCAATCAGCTGGCTACACCTTC
CASSPLAVGQSAGYTF
>TRBJ1-2|TRBD1|TRBV5-6|.
TGTGCCAGCAGACAGGGACAGGGTTTTAACTATGGCTACACCTTC
CASRQGQGFNYGYTF
>TRBJ2-1|.|TRBV7-2|once
TGTGCCAGCCGACGAGCTAGCTCCTACAATGAGCAGTTCTTC
CASRRASSYNEQFF
>TRBJ2-3|TRBD2|TRBV2|.
TGTGCCAGCAGTCCAGGGCGGGGGGACCCAGGTACGCAGTATTTT
CASSPGRGDPGTQYF